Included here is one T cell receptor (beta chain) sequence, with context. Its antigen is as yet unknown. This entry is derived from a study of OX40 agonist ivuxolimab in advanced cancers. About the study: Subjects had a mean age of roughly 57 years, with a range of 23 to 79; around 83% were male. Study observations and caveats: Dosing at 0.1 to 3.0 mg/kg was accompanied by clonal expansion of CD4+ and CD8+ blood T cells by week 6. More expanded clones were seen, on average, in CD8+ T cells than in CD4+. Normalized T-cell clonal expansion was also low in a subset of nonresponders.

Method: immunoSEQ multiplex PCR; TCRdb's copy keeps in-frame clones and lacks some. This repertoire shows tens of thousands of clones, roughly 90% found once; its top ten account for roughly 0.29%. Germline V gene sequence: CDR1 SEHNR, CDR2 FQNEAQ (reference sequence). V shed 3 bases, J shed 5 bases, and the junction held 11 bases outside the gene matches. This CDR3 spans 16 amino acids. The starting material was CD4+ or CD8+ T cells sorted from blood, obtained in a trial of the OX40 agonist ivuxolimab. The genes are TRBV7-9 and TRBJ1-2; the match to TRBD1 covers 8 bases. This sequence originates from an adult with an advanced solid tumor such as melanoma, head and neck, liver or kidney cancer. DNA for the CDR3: TGTGCCAGCAGCTTGGTGTTGTCAGGGGGCTTTTATGGCTACACCTTC. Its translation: CASSLVLSGGFYGYTF. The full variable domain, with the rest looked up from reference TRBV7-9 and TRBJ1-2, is DTGVSQNPRHKITKRGQNVTFRCDPISEHNRLYWYRQTLGQGPEFLTYFQNEAQLEKSRLLSDRFSAERPKGSFSTLEIQRTEQGDSAMYLCASSLVLSGGFYGYTFGSGTRLTVV.